This TCR beta chain appears in the sequencing data of a study of regulatory T cells in long-lasting Graves disease. Study results and caveats: Comparison showed that persistent patients shared more public clonotypes (fewer than 3,000) than new patients (over 950). Segments TRBV28, TRBJ1-2 and TRBJ2-5 showed preferential usage in persistent disease.

Details on this clonotype: What it binds is unknown.

Relying on iRepertoire HTBI primers and Arm-PCR of CDR3 regions, the team built TCR beta libraries. TCRdb independently ran MiXCR on the multiplex PCR reads; one entry per CDR3 protein. The data contain approximately 350,000 distinct CDR3 sequences, roughly a sixth of them singletons. V lost 5 bases and J lost 5, with 13 bases in between. CDR1 is SEHNR and CDR2 is FQNEAQ in the germline V gene (reference sequence). The CDR3 sequence is 14 residues long. The time point denotes: newly diagnosed GD, antithyroid drugs for less than 3 months. The authors made the TCR library using RNA they extracted from PBMCs. A further study also used this sample, focusing on T cells in Graves' hyperthyroidism and ophthalmopathy. That paper states: Thyroid ultrasound and orbital computed tomography, with clinical symptoms and serum thyroxine and TRAb, informed diagnoses.

The receptor comes from a man aged 40-50 years with Graves disease. The gene calls are TRBV7-9 and TRBJ1-5, with D possibly TRBD1 on 5 matching bases. The specimen comprised peripheral blood mononuclear cells (PBMCs), sampled at new diagnosis, from a patient treated with antithyroid drugs. CDR3 region: CASSPGTADQPQHF. As DNA, the CDR3 is TGTGCCAGCAGCCCAGGGACCGCCGATCAGCCCCAGCATTTT. The full variable domain, rest sourced from reference TRBV7-9 and TRBJ1-5, is DTGVSQNPRHKITKRGQNVTFRCDPISEHNRLYWYRQTLGQGPEFLTYFQNEAQLEKSRLLSDRFSAERPKGSFSTLEIQRTEQGDSAMYLCASSPGTADQPQHFGDGTRLSIL.